This TCR beta chain was sequenced during a study of blood T cell repertoires in COVID-19. Study in general: Some COVID-19 samples were acute and others convalescent; all came from the United States, Italy and Spain. T cells, B-cell-depleted T cells, or PBMCs supplied cDNA or gDNA.

Cohorts were determined from participant-reported clinical history. Sequencing was performed with immunoSEQ multiplex PCR; in TCRdb, only in-frame clones are kept and a portion is missing. The table records hundreds of thousands of clones, 80% to 90% of them present only once. The source material was PBMCs or T cells enriched from blood (not recorded which). This TCR was recovered from a man aged 30 to 39 who had recovered from COVID-19.

Here the CDR3 reads CASSQTPGGPYEQYF. In DNA form, the CDR3 reads TGTGCCAGCAGCCAAACACCGGGAGGGCCTTACGAGCAGTACTTC. The J gene is TRBJ2-7, the V gene TRBV3-1 (or the pseudogene TRBV3-2); 8 nucleotides agree with TRBD2. This CDR3 region has 15 residues. V shed 2 bases, J shed 4 bases, and the junction held 7 bases outside the gene matches. Looked up from germline, CDR1 is LGHDT and CDR2 is YNNKEL (reference sequence).